The clone carrying this TCR beta chain appeared a few times. Antigen unknown. The record originates from a study of T-cell reconstitution after alpha-beta-depleted transplantation in children. The CDR3 has 14 amino acids. Deletions cut 0 bases from V and 6 bases from J, with 13 bases between. The germline V gene has CDR1 SGHRS and CDR2 YFSETQ. The TCRbeta library was prepared with unique molecular identifiers. TCRdb re-derived calls from the PCR reads in MiXCR, one entry per CDR3 protein. Found here are around 230,000 distinct CDR3 sequences, around a sixth of them singletons; the top ten hold just under 45%. Points from the study as a whole: About two months after transplant, alpha-beta T cells reportedly came from several hundred expanded graft clones.

The specimen was PBMCs, mostly from graft donor cells, collected 360 days after TCRalphabeta/CD19-depleted stem cell transplant. The clonotype originates from a male patient aged 2 to 9 who had a stem cell transplant for acute lymphoblastic leukemia, so the T cells may come from the graft donor. The rearrangement links TRBV5-1 to TRBJ2-7; D possibly uses TRBD1 or TRBD2 (5 bases each). This chain's CDR3 is CASSLVGTRGEQYF. As DNA, the CDR3 is TGCGCCAGCAGCTTGGTTGGGACGCGCGGCGAGCAGTACTTC. Using reference TRBV5-1 and TRBJ2-7 for the parts outside the CDR3, the full variable domain is KAGVTQTPRYLIKTRGQQVTLSCSPISGHRSVSWYQQTPGQGLQFLFEYFSETQRNKGNFPGRFSGRQFSNSRSEMNVSTLELGDSALYLCASSLVGTRGEQYFGPGTRLTVT.